Below, one T cell receptor (beta chain) is given with its context. The antigen this receptor binds is unknown. Qualities for individual bases were not recorded, and no much larger clone is one base off. Unmatched junction bases come to 1, with V trimmed by 3 bases and J by 0 bases. The CDR3 numbers 15 residues from cysteine through phenylalanine. Solely the CDR3 DNA is kept, with 45 bases framed from the first base. CDR1 and CDR2 are read off the germline V gene as SGHVS and FNYEAQ. Library creation used the immunoSEQ multiplex PCR assay. This is the immuneACCESS table as TCRdb keeps it, with only in-frame sequences that have V and J called. A part of the clones is gone; compared with another copy, unresolved V genes explain less than half, and the rest is unexplained. The sample yields approximately 64,000 clones; around 92% were counted once. Around 2.3% of the sample is in the top ten clones. This specimen comes from a study of T cell changes during pregnancy in multiple sclerosis (dated by TCRdb to the late 2010s). For context, the study as a whole: The study examined how the T cell repertoire changed over the course of pregnancy in women with multiple sclerosis.

The sequence was collected from a female donor with multiple sclerosis, enrolled in a pregnancy study. Sequenced here: peripheral blood, sampled in the first trimester of pregnancy. The sequence links TRBV7-6 to TRBJ2-1; 8 central bases correspond to TRBD2. The sequenced DNA is TGTGCCAGCAGCTTGAGCGGGAGCTCCTACAATGAGCAGTTCTTC. This sequence encodes CASSLSGSSYNEQFF.